One sample yielded the 31 T cell receptor beta chains listed below, sequenced in a study of CD8+ T cells in alopecia areata. The sequencing template was cDNA reverse transcribed from extracted RNA. Clones were sequenced by immunoSEQ multiplex PCR, and TCRdb holds only the in-frame ones, with some missing. Here the sample spans around 290,000 clones, nearly 60% being singletons. Sample treatment: oral pan-JAK inhibitor, 5-10 mg twice daily. Sequenced here: CD4+ T cells sorted from blood, sampled at week 24, from a patient treated with tofacitinib. Receptors were obtained from a human donor with alopecia areata.

The chain couples TRBV5-6 to TRBJ1-1; D unresolved. Trimming removed 5 bases from V and 5 bases from J, with 10 bases in between. The germline CDR1 and CDR2 sequences are SGHDT and YYEEEE. This CDR3 region has 12 residues. The CDR3 bases are TGTGCCAGCAGTTCTACGAGGACTGAAGCTTTCTTT. It translates to CASSSTRTEAFF.

This clone is a singleton in its sample. The chain uses TRBV4-1 and TRBJ1-5; D is perhaps TRBD1 (5 bases). Between the trimmed V and J ends, which lost 4 bases and 4 bases, there was a span of 11 bases. Germline values: CDR1 MGHRA, CDR2 YSYEKL. The CDR3 sequence is 14 residues long. This CDR3 reads CASSLGTGNQPQHF. The CDR3 DNA reads TGCGCCAGCAGCCTTGGGACGGGAAATCAGCCCCAGCATTTT.

The chain carries TRBV28 and TRBJ1-1; 7 positions agree with TRBD1. Germline lookup yields CDR1 MDHEN and CDR2 SYDVKM. J gave up 1 base and V 5 bases, and 4 bases lay outside the gene matches. This CDR3 is 14 amino acids long. Here the CDR3 reads CASSTQGGNTEAFF. The DNA of the CDR3 is TGTGCCAGCAGTACCCAGGGGGGGAACACTGAAGCTTTCTTT.

This chain connects TRBV7-9 to TRBJ1-2; D is possibly TRBD1 (5 bases). This CDR3 comprises 14 residues. Trimming took off 5 bases at V and 8 bases at J, with 18 bases between the two ends. CDR1 SEHNR and CDR2 FQNEAQ come from the germline V gene (reference sequence). DNA of the CDR3: TGTGCCAGCAGCCAAAGCTTAGGGGTAGGCGGCTACACCTTC. It codes for CASSQSLGVGGYTF.

This chain joins TRBV2 and TRBJ2-7, with D perhaps matching TRBD1 (6 bases). CDR3 length equals 15 residues. V lost 1 base to trimming and J lost 4 bases, with 14 bases between them. In germline, CDR1 is SNHLY, CDR2 FYNNEI. The CDR3 coding sequence is TGTGCCAGCAGTGAAGTTCGAGGACAGCCATACGAGCAGTACTTC. Translation: CASSEVRGQPYEQYF.

The V call is TRBV11-1, the J call TRBJ1-1; the match to TRBD1 covers 7 bases. CDR1 and CDR2 (germline): SGHAT, FQDESV (reference sequence). The CDR3 is 12 amino acids. The junction had 7 bases not matched to a gene; V was cut back by 4 bases and J by 11 bases. CDR3 in DNA: TGTGCCAGCAGCTCTCTGGGGACAGCTGCTTTCTTT. This gives the protein CASSSLGTAAFF.

This rearrangement joins TRBV7-2 to TRBJ1-2; 7 bases map to TRBD1. CDR3 length equals 13 residues. Unmatched junction bases numbered 3, after V lost 3 bases and J lost 5 bases. From germline, CDR1 is SGHTA and CDR2 FQGNSA. CDR3 residues: CASSFTTGYGYTF. CDR3 nucleotides: TGTGCCAGCAGCTTTACGACAGGGTATGGCTACACCTTC.

The genes are TRBV2 and TRBJ2-7, with D uncertain. Germline loops: CDR1 SNHLY, CDR2 FYNNEI. CDR3 length: 13 residues. V lost 3 bases to trimming and J lost 0 bases, with 6 bases between them. CDR3 in DNA: TGTGCCAGCAGTGACTATCCCTCCTACGAGCAGTACTTC. Protein product: CASSDYPSYEQYF. Using reference TRBV2 and TRBJ2-7 for the parts outside the CDR3, the full variable domain is EPEVTQTPSHQVTQMGQEVILRCVPISNHLYFYWYRQILGQKVEFLVSFYNNEISEKSEIFDDQFSVERPDGSNFTLKIRSTKLEDSAMYFCASSDYPSYEQYFGPGTRLTVT.

This sequence joins TRBV7-3 and TRBJ2-1, with D maybe TRBD1 (6 bases). The germline gives CDR1 SGHTA, CDR2 FQGTGA. The CDR3 is 15 amino acids. Trimming removed 4 bases at V and 3 bases at J, with 13 bases between. The CDR3 DNA follows: TGTGCCAGCAGCTCAGTCGGGGACAACTACAATGAGCAGTTCTTC. It yields the protein CASSSVGDNYNEQFF.

This chain links TRBV23-1 with TRBJ1-1; no clear D. TRBV23-1 is an ORF, with its function uncertain. The CDR3 loop spans 15 amino acids. In DNA, the CDR3 is TGCGTCTACAGAGATCGATCGGTAATGGGGACTGAAGCTTTCTTT. Translation gives CVYRDRSVMGTEAFF.

As concerns this clone: A single base separates this from a much larger clone, so it may be a read error. V is TRBV4-1 and J is TRBJ2-1, with D maybe TRBD1 (5 bases). V lost 0 bases, J lost 13 bases, and 13 bases lay in between. This CDR3 comprises 13 residues. Germline assignment: CDR1 MGHRA and CDR2 YSYEKL. CDR3 amino acids: CASSQDAPDRQFF. In DNA form, the CDR3 reads TGCGCCAGCAGCCAAGATGCCCCTGACAGACAGTTCTTC.

The J gene is TRBJ1-1, the V gene TRBV19, with D tentatively TRBD1 (5 bases). The CDR3 is 14 amino acids. Looked up from germline, CDR1 is LNHDA and CDR2 is SQIVND (reference sequence). Deletions cut 5 bases from V and 1 base from J, with 11 bases between. CDR3 region: CASSPGQGNTEAFF. CDR3 nucleotide sequence: TGTGCCAGTAGTCCCGGTCAGGGGAACACTGAAGCTTTCTTT.

This chain joins TRBV7-6 and TRBJ2-2; the D is unclear. V was shortened by 1 base and J by 6 bases, with 3 bases between the two germline ends. The germline V gene encodes CDR1 SGHVS and CDR2 FNYEAQ. The CDR3 runs to 12 residues. The CDR3 reads CASSLVSGELFF. The DNA of the CDR3 is TGTGCCAGCAGCTTAGTGTCCGGGGAGCTGTTTTTT. Filled out from reference TRBV7-6 and TRBJ2-2, the complete variable domain reads GAGVSQSPRYKVTKRGQDVALRCDPISGHVSLYWYRQALGQGPEFLTYFNYEAQQDKSGLPNDRFSAERPEGSISTLTIQRTEQRDSAMYRCASSLVSGELFFGEGSRLTVL.

This clone was detected only a few times. The chain has TRBV6-5 and TRBJ1-2, with D unclear. Trimming removed 5 bases from V and 0 bases from J, with 7 bases in between. CDR1 and CDR2 (germline): MNHEY, SVGAGI. This CDR3 has 13 amino acids. This chain's CDR3 is CASSRAPNYGYTF. As DNA, the CDR3 is TGTGCCAGCAGTCGGGCTCCTAACTATGGCTACACCTTC.

The chain uses TRBV6-5 and TRBJ2-5; 8 nucleotides match TRBD1. CDR3 length equals 14 residues. The V gene end was trimmed by 5 bases and the J gene end by 1 base; junction bases not matched to a gene: 3. The germline gives CDR1 MNHEY, CDR2 SVGAGI. DNA of the CDR3: TGTGCCAGCAGTGTTGACAGGGGCCAAGAGACCCAGTACTTC. It encodes CASSVDRGQETQYF.

The chain couples TRBV7-2 to TRBJ1-6; D unclear. The CDR3 sequence is 15 residues long. The ends were cut back, 1 base at V and 10 bases at J, with 14 bases in the middle. Looked up from germline, CDR1 is SGHTA and CDR2 is FQGNSA. The CDR3 protein is CASSLEASLGSPLHF. In nucleotides, the CDR3 is TGTGCCAGCAGCTTAGAGGCCAGCTTAGGGTCACCCCTCCACTTT.

This clone was detected a few times. The gene calls are TRBV28 and TRBJ2-1; possible D gene TRBD2, 7 bases. Deletions cut 7 bases from V and 4 bases from J, with 20 bases between. The CDR3 is made up of 16 amino acids. From germline, CDR1 is MDHEN and CDR2 SYDVKM. In nucleotides, the CDR3 is TGTGCCAGCATTACCCGGGGGGCGGGGACGTACAATGAGCAGTTCTTC. This translates into CASITRGAGTYNEQFF. The variable domain in full, completed from reference TRBV28 and TRBJ2-1, reads DVKVTQSSRYLVKRTGEKVFLECVQDMDHENMFWYRQDPGLGLRLIYFSYDVKMKEKGDIPEGYSVSREKKERFSLILESASTNQTSMYLCASITRGAGTYNEQFFGPGTRLTVL.

The gene calls are TRBV29-1 and TRBJ2-2; D is tentatively TRBD1 or TRBD2 (5 bases each). The CDR3 sequence is 14 residues long. CDR1 SQVTM and CDR2 ANQGSEA come from the germline V gene. V shed 6 bases and J shed 7 bases, with 18 bases lying between them. The CDR3 reads CSVAPKGRGGELFF. CDR3 bases: TGCAGCGTGGCCCCAAAGGGGAGAGGCGGGGAGCTGTTTTTT.

In this sample, this clone turned up once. The chain employs TRBV30 and TRBJ2-7; TRBD1 or TRBD2 may be the D gene (5 bases each). The CDR3 is 14 residues long. V gave up 8 bases and J gave up 4 bases, with 21 bases separating them. The germline V gene encodes CDR1 GTSNPN and CDR2 SVGIG (reference sequence). CDR3 sequence: CAGGRWDLVYEQYF. DNA for the CDR3: TGTGCCGGGGGACGTTGGGATTTGGTTTACGAGCAGTACTTC. Full variable domain (remainder filled in from reference TRBV30 and TRBJ2-7): SQTIHQWPATLVQPVGSPLSLECTVEGTSNPNLYWYRQAAGRGLQLLFYSVGIGQISSEVPQNLSASRPQDRQFILSSKKLLLSDSGFYLCAGGRWDLVYEQYFGPGTRLTVT.

This sequence joins TRBV7-8 and TRBJ2-7; unclear D gene. From germline, CDR1 is SGHVS and CDR2 FQNEAQ. The CDR3 covers 15 residues. The V end lost 1 base, the J end lost 0 bases, and 10 bases lay between the germline ends. CDR3 amino acids: CASSLVPSSSYEQYF. CDR3 sequence (DNA): TGTGCCAGCAGCTTAGTCCCCAGCAGCTCCTACGAGCAGTACTTC. Drawing the rest from reference TRBV7-8 and TRBJ2-7, the complete variable domain is GAGVSQSPRYKVAKRGQDVALRCDPISGHVSLFWYQQALGQGPEFLTYFQNEAQLDKSGLPSDRFFAERPEGSVSTLKIQRTQQEDSAVYLCASSLVPSSSYEQYFGPGTRLTVT.

The chain carries TRBV29-1 and TRBJ2-5; 9 positions agree with TRBD2. This CDR3 is 15 amino acids long. The junction had 9 bases not matched to a gene; V was cut back by 5 bases and J by 2 bases. Germline lookup yields CDR1 SQVTM and CDR2 ANQGSEA. CDR3 in amino acids: CSVRVAGGMQETQYF. CDR3 DNA sequence: TGCAGCGTTAGGGTGGCGGGGGGGATGCAAGAGACCCAGTACTTC.

J is TRBJ2-3 and V is TRBV30; D uncertain. CDR1 GTSNPN and CDR2 SVGIG come from the germline V gene (reference sequence). The CDR3 contains 11 residues. Trimming removed 8 bases from V and 3 bases from J, with 9 bases in between. In nucleotides, the CDR3 is TGTGCCCTCCGGCAGACAGATACGCAGTATTTT. Its protein is CALRQTDTQYF.

In this sample, this clone turned up a few times. V gene TRBV7-9 combines with J gene TRBJ1-1, with D maybe TRBD1 (6 bases). The germline V and J ends were trimmed by 7 bases and 11 bases, with 23 bases remaining between them. This CDR3 comprises 14 residues. Looked up from germline, CDR1 is SEHNR and CDR2 is FQNEAQ (reference sequence). The CDR3, as DNA: TGTGCCAGCAACCAACAGGGTACAGATCGGGCCGCTTTCTTT. Encoded protein: CASNQQGTDRAAFF.

The chain couples TRBV5-6 to TRBJ1-1, with D unclear. The CDR3 consists of 14 residues. Trimming left V 0 bases short and J 0 bases short, with 6 bases between. The V gene's germline CDR1 is SGHDT and CDR2 YYEEEE. This chain's CDR3 is CASSLAGMNTEAFF. CDR3 nucleotide sequence: TGTGCCAGCAGCTTGGCCGGCATGAACACTGAAGCTTTCTTT.

V and J are TRBV6-6 and TRBJ2-5; D is perhaps TRBD1 or TRBD2 (5 bases each). The CDR3 has 12 amino acids. Germline V lookup: CDR1 MNHNY, CDR2 SVGAGI (reference sequence). V was shortened by 6 bases and J by 5 bases, with 10 bases between the two germline ends. In nucleotides, the CDR3 is TGTGCCAGCAGCCCGGGACCCGAGACCCAGTACTTC. It yields the protein CASSPGPETQYF.

Note on this clone: One end of the junction is discordant with germline, which a read error may explain. The chain carries TRBV9 and TRBJ2-3, with D possibly TRBD2 on 6 matching bases. The CDR3 has 15 residues. Germline V CDR1 and CDR2: SGDLS, YYNGEE. CDR3 amino acids: CASSPRASVADAQYF. In nucleotides, the CDR3 is TGTGCCAGCAGCCCGAGGGCTAGCGTTGCAGATGCGCAGTATTTT. The full variable domain, with the rest looked up from reference TRBV9 and TRBJ2-3, is DSGVTQTPKHLITATGQRVTLRCSPRSGDLSVYWYQQSLDQGLQFLIQYYNGEERAKGNILERFSAQQFPDLHSELNLSSLELGDSALYFCASSPRASVADAQYFGPGTRLTVL.

This chain joins TRBV18 and TRBJ2-1, with D perhaps TRBD1 (6 bases). Trimming took 3 bases from V and 3 from J, leaving 6 bases between them. CDR3 length: 13 residues. The germline gives CDR1 KGHSH, CDR2 LQKENI. The chain's CDR3 is CASSPDSYNEQFF. In DNA form, the CDR3 reads TGTGCCAGCTCACCGGACAGCTACAATGAGCAGTTCTTC.

This chain joins TRBV15 and TRBJ1-2; perhaps TRBD1 as D (6 bases). The CDR3 totals 15 residues. CDR1 and CDR2 (germline): LNHNV, YYDKDF (reference sequence). V lost 1 base, J lost 4 bases, and 13 bases lay in between. CDR3 DNA sequence: TGTGCCACCAGCAGAGTAAGGGACATATCCTATGGCTACACCTTC. Translated: CATSRVRDISYGYTF.

This clone was detected once. The chain combines TRBV7-9 with TRBJ1-1, with a weak D call TRBD1 (6 bases). Trimming stripped 5 bases from V and 0 bases from J, with 13 bases between. In germline, CDR1 is SEHNR, CDR2 FQNEAQ (reference sequence). The CDR3 is made up of 15 amino acids. The CDR3 DNA follows: TGTGCCAGCAGCCCTGGGACACATCTGAACACTGAAGCTTTCTTT. Encoded protein: CASSPGTHLNTEAFF. Combining the CDR3 with reference TRBV7-9 and TRBJ1-1 gives the whole variable domain DTGVSQNPRHKITKRGQNVTFRCDPISEHNRLYWYRQTLGQGPEFLTYFQNEAQLEKSRLLSDRFSAERPKGSFSTLEIQRTEQGDSAMYLCASSPGTHLNTEAFFGQGTRLTVV.

This rearrangement joins TRBV5-1 to TRBJ2-7; 7 nucleotides agree with TRBD1. There are 13 residues in the CDR3. The V gene end was trimmed by 4 bases and the J gene end by 3 bases; junction bases not matched to a gene: 4. Looked up from germline, CDR1 is SGHRS and CDR2 is YFSETQ. CDR3 amino acids: CASSRDRDYEQYF. The CDR3 bases are TGCGCCAGCAGCCGGGACAGAGACTACGAGCAGTACTTC.

This chain joins TRBV9 and TRBJ2-3; 8 nucleotides agree with TRBD1. This CDR3 is built from 15 residues. Trimming cost V 4 bases and J 2 bases; bases outside gene matches: 6. CDR1 is SGDLS, CDR2 YYNGEE, per germline. CDR3 sequence (DNA): TGTGCCAGCAGCTCCAGGGACAGGTTCACAGATACGCAGTATTTT. Translation: CASSSRDRFTDTQYF.